What follows are 21 T cell receptor beta chains derived from one specimen sequenced in a study of cytomegalovirus exposure and HLA in healthy donors. PCR was performed using 60 Vbeta and 13 Jbeta primers. Repertoires were generated with immunoSEQ multiplex PCR, while TCRdb's copy carries only in-frame clones and drops some. The sample gives about 230,000 clones, approximately 81% of which show up once; 1.3% is in the top ten. The sequencing input was PBMCs. The receptors stem from a human donor in good health.

As for this clone: The same CDR3 can be traced to other DNA sequences in this sample. The chain couples TRBV7-2 to TRBJ2-7; a possible D gene is TRBD1 (6 bases). CDR1 SGHTA and CDR2 FQGNSA come from the germline V gene. The CDR3 runs to 16 residues. V was shortened by 2 bases and J by 1 base, with 15 bases between the two germline ends. Here the CDR3 reads CASSLQTGQGSYEQYF. CDR3 in DNA: TGTGCCAGCAGCTTACAAACTGGCCAGGGGTCCTACGAGCAGTACTTC.

This clone was recorded only once. The genes are TRBV28 and TRBJ2-7; perhaps TRBD2 as D (6 bases). Trimming cost V 7 bases and J 5 bases, with 18 bases left between them. CDR3 length equals 14 residues. Looked up from germline, CDR1 is MDHEN and CDR2 is SYDVKM. The CDR3 loop reads CASTYGRNGDEQYF. In DNA, the CDR3 is TGTGCCAGCACCTACGGGAGAAACGGGGACGAGCAGTACTTC. The full variable domain, rest sourced from reference TRBV28 and TRBJ2-7, is DVKVTQSSRYLVKRTGEKVFLECVQDMDHENMFWYRQDPGLGLRLIYFSYDVKMKEKGDIPEGYSVSREKKERFSLILESASTNQTSMYLCASTYGRNGDEQYFGPGTRLTVT.

The chain employs TRBV7-9 and TRBJ1-5, with 7 bases lining up with TRBD1. The germline V gene encodes CDR1 SEHNR and CDR2 FQNEAQ (reference sequence). The CDR3 sequence is 14 residues long. Trimming took 1 base from V and 8 from J; bases not matched to a gene: 5. In nucleotides, the CDR3 is TGTGCCAGCAGCTTAGGTCAGGGGGGTGAGCCCCAGCATTTT. Its translation: CASSLGQGGEPQHF.

The chain combines TRBV2 with TRBJ2-5, with a tentative D call TRBD2 (6 bases). Germline lookup yields CDR1 SNHLY and CDR2 FYNNEI. CDR3 length: 14 amino acids. The V end was cut by 1 base, the J end by 5 bases, with 11 bases between. CDR3 DNA sequence: TGTGCCAGCAGTGAAGAGCGGGTAGGGGAGACCCAGTACTTC. It codes for CASSEERVGETQYF.

This clone came up a few times. The rearrangement uses TRBV15 and TRBJ2-2; D perhaps matches TRBD1 (5 bases). The CDR3 covers 14 residues. With 5 bases removed from V and 3 bases from J, the gap between germline ends came to 10 bases. Germline-derived CDR1 and CDR2 are LNHNV and YYDKDF (reference sequence). CDR3 region: CATSGAVDTGELFF. The CDR3 DNA reads as TGTGCCACCAGCGGGGCGGTGGACACCGGGGAGCTGTTTTTT.

This chain uses TRBV5-4 with TRBJ2-1; D might be TRBD2 (6 bases). V lost 0 bases, J lost 5 bases, and 9 bases lay in between. CDR3 length: 14 residues. Germline V gene lookup returns CDR1 SGHNT and CDR2 YYREEE (reference sequence). This CDR3 reads CASSLVGRNNEQFF. The CDR3 DNA reads TGTGCCAGCAGCTTGGTGGGGAGGAACAATGAGCAGTTCTTC.

The chain is built from TRBV11-2 and TRBJ1-1; D ambiguous. This CDR3 comprises 13 residues. The germline V gene encodes CDR1 SGHAT and CDR2 FQNNGV. Trimming removed 0 bases at V and 6 bases at J, with 8 bases between. The CDR3 DNA sequence: TGTGCCAGCAGCTTAGAACGGAGCCCTGAAGCTTTCTTT. This sequence encodes CASSLERSPEAFF.

The V call is TRBV2, the J call TRBJ2-7; D remains ambiguous. The V and J ends lost 7 bases and 3 bases respectively, with 16 bases between them. The CDR3 contains 14 residues. CDR1 and CDR2 from the germline V gene are SNHLY and FYNNEI. This CDR3 is CASTLYQDFYEQYF. The DNA of the CDR3 is TGTGCCAGCACCCTGTATCAGGATTTCTACGAGCAGTACTTC.

The rearrangement links TRBV11-3 to TRBJ2-3; 10 nucleotides agree with TRBD2. V lost 4 bases to trimming and J lost 4 bases; unmatched junction nucleotides: 2. The CDR3 length is 14 residues. CDR1 and CDR2 (germline): SGHNT, YENEEA. CDR3 sequence reads: CASSSSGSADTQYF. CDR3 sequence (DNA): TGTGCCAGCAGCTCTAGCGGGAGTGCAGATACGCAGTATTTT. The full variable domain, with the rest looked up from reference TRBV11-3 and TRBJ2-3, is EAGVVQSPRYKIIEKKQPVAFWCNPISGHNTLYWYLQNLGQGPELLIRYENEEAVDDSQLPKDRFSAERLKGVDSTLKIQPAELGDSAVYLCASSSSGSADTQYFGPGTRLTVL.

The chain has TRBV5-4 and TRBJ1-1; D gene ambiguous. The CDR3 sequence is 14 residues long. V gave up 4 bases and J gave up 8 bases, with 18 bases separating them. Germline loops: CDR1 SGHNT, CDR2 YYREEE (reference sequence). The CDR3 DNA follows: TGTGCCAGCAGCCCCACACTAGACCGCGGCGAAGCTTTCTTT. Its protein product is CASSPTLDRGEAFF.

The chain is built from TRBV28 and TRBJ1-4, with D unresolved. Looked up from germline, CDR1 is MDHEN and CDR2 is SYDVKM. Trimming shortened V by 6 bases and J by 2 bases, and 16 bases separated the two germline ends. This CDR3 contains 16 residues. DNA of the CDR3: TGTGCCAGCAGATCCTCGGGGTTTGGTACTAATGAAAAACTGTTTTTT. Translation gives CASRSSGFGTNEKLFF.

This clone was seen a few times. V is TRBV30 and J is TRBJ2-7; possible D gene TRBD1, 6 bases. V was cut by 5 bases and J by 2 bases, with 13 bases left in between. This CDR3 spans 13 amino acids. The V gene's germline CDR1 is GTSNPN and CDR2 SVGIG (reference sequence). The CDR3 region is CAWDPGHTYEQYF. The CDR3 DNA is TGTGCCTGGGATCCGGGACACACCTACGAGCAGTACTTC.

The V call is TRBV27, the J call TRBJ2-5, with 9 bases that match TRBD1. This CDR3 contains 13 residues. The germline V gene has CDR1 MNHEY and CDR2 SMNVEV (reference sequence). V was pared by 5 bases and J by 5 bases, with 3 bases of the junction left unmatched. CDR3 in DNA: TGTGCCAGCAGTACAGGGGGCAGGGAGACCCAGTACTTC. This encodes CASSTGGRETQYF.

About this clone: This sample also contains other DNA sequences that code for the same CDR3. The chain employs TRBV2 and TRBJ2-1, with D perhaps TRBD2 (5 bases). The CDR3 totals 12 residues. CDR1 is SNHLY, CDR2 FYNNEI, per germline. Trimming left V 6 bases short and J 8 bases short, with 11 bases between. CDR3 DNA: TGTGCCAGCAGGAGGGATTCGGATGAGCAGTTCTTC. It yields the protein CASRRDSDEQFF.

The chain uses TRBV12-5 and TRBJ2-1, with 12 bases matching TRBD2. This CDR3 has 14 amino acids. Germline CDR1 is LGHNT and CDR2 is FRNRAP. Trimming took 8 bases from V and 8 from J; bases not matched to a gene: 7. CDR3 protein: CASSSTSGSHEQFF. CDR3 coding DNA: TGTGCTAGTTCTTCGACTAGCGGGAGCCATGAGCAGTTCTTC. The whole variable domain, filled in from reference TRBV12-5 and TRBJ2-1, reads DARVTQTPRHKVTEMGQEVTMRCQPILGHNTVFWYRQTMMQGLELLAYFRNRAPLDDSGMPKDRFSAEMPDATLATLKIQPSEPRDSAVYFCASSSTSGSHEQFFGPGTRLTVL.

The CDR3 sequence is CASSFGTSYEQYF. The CDR3 nucleotides read TGTGCCAGCAGTTTTGGCACCAGCTACGAGCAGTACTTC. V and J are TRBV27 and TRBJ2-7; D is unclear. Germline V lookup: CDR1 MNHEY, CDR2 SMNVEV (reference sequence). Between the trimmed V and J ends, which lost 3 bases and 3 bases, there was a span of 9 bases. The CDR3 totals 13 residues.

This rearrangement joins TRBV4-2 to TRBJ2-1, with a weak D call TRBD2 (7 bases). The CDR3 spans 16 residues. The germline V and J ends were trimmed by 0 bases and 7 bases, with 16 bases remaining between them. Per the germline V gene, CDR1 is LGHNA and CDR2 is YNFKEQ. The CDR3 reads CASSQDRGEGRNEQFF. CDR3 coding DNA: TGTGCCAGCAGCCAAGATAGGGGGGAGGGCAGGAATGAGCAGTTCTTC.

The rearrangement uses TRBV2 and TRBJ2-3; D possibly corresponds to TRBD1 (5 bases). The CDR3 consists of 14 residues. CDR1 is SNHLY, CDR2 FYNNEI, per germline. With 7 bases removed from V and 0 bases from J, the gap between germline ends came to 11 bases. CDR3: CASNPGQSTDTQYF. The CDR3, as DNA: TGTGCCAGCAACCCAGGGCAGAGCACAGATACGCAGTATTTT. The full variable domain, completed using reference TRBV2 and TRBJ2-3, is EPEVTQTPSHQVTQMGQEVILRCVPISNHLYFYWYRQILGQKVEFLVSFYNNEISEKSEIFDDQFSVERPDGSNFTLKIRSTKLEDSAMYFCASNPGQSTDTQYFGPGTRLTVL.

In DNA, the CDR3 is TGTGCCAGCAGTGAGTTAACTAGCTACAATGAGCAGTTCTTC. This sequence encodes CASSELTSYNEQFF. J is TRBJ2-1 and V is TRBV2, with D possibly matching TRBD2 (5 bases). There are 14 residues in the CDR3. V lost 3 bases and J lost 3, with 9 bases in between. Germline CDR1 reads SNHLY; CDR2 reads FYNNEI.

Comment on this clone: A junction end diverges from the germline sequence, so it may reflect a read error. The J gene is TRBJ2-7, the V gene TRBV7-9, with TRBD1 matching over 10 bases. The CDR3 is 17 amino acids. CDR1 SEHNR and CDR2 FQNEAQ come from the germline V gene (reference sequence). CDR3 nucleotides: TGTTCCAGCAGAACCGGGACAGGGGTCGGTGGATCCTACGAGCAGTACTTC. This translates into CSSRTGTGVGGSYEQYF.

V gene TRBV9 combines with J gene TRBJ2-5, with 9 bases aligning to TRBD1. Losses at the gene ends were 6 bases for V and 4 bases for J; bases not matched to a gene: 13. CDR3 size: 16 residues. Germline V gene lookup returns CDR1 SGDLS and CDR2 YYNGEE. The CDR3 region is CASTPSPGTGLETQYF. Here the CDR3 DNA reads TGTGCCAGCACCCCTAGTCCCGGGACAGGGCTAGAGACCCAGTACTTC.